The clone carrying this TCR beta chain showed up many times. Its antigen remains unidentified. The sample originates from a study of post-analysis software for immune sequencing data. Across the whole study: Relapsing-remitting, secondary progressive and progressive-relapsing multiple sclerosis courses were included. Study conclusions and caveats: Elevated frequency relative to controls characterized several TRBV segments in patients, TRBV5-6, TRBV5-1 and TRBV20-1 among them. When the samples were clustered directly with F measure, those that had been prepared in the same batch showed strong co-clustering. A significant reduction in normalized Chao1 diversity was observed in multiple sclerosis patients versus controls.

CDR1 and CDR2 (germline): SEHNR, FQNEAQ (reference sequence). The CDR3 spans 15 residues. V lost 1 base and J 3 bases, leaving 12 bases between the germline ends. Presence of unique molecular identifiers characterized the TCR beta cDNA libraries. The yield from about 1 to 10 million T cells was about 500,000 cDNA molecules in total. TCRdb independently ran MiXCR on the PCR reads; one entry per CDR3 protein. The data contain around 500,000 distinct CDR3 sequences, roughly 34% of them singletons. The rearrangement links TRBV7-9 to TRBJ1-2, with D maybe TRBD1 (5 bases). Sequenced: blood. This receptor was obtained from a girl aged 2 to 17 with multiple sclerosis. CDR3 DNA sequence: TGTGCCAGCAGCTTAGGTGCCAGGGAGGACTATGGCTACACCTTC. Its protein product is CASSLGAREDYGYTF.